One sample yielded the 18 T cell receptor beta chains listed below, sequenced in a study of cytomegalovirus exposure and HLA in healthy donors. Profiling relied on immunoSEQ multiplex PCR, and the TCRdb table lists in-frame clones only, not all of them. The table includes approximately 280,000 clones, around nine tenths detected once. Sequencing was performed on PBMCs. These receptors all come from a young woman in good health and CMV-seronegative.

In this sample, this clone turned up once. This chain connects TRBV28 to TRBJ2-7; D ambiguous. Germline V gives CDR1 MDHEN, CDR2 SYDVKM. V lost 4 bases and J lost 3, with 16 bases in between. The CDR3 totals 15 residues. The CDR3 nucleotides are TGTGCCAGCAGTTCGCTCCCGGGTTCCGACTACGAGCAGTACTTC. Its protein is CASSSLPGSDYEQYF.

The chain combines TRBV2 with TRBJ2-1; possibly TRBD2 for D (7 bases). Germline CDR1 and CDR2: SNHLY and FYNNEI. This CDR3 comprises 13 residues. V dropped 10 bases and J dropped 10 bases, with 20 bases sitting between them. The CDR3 DNA reads TGTGCCACGCCCCGCCAGAGGGGGGGGGAGCAGTTCTTC. This gives the protein CATPRQRGGEQFF.

V gene TRBV29-1 combines with J gene TRBJ2-7, with 9 bases matching TRBD1. Trimming took 8 bases from V and 6 from J; bases not matched to a gene: 8. The CDR3 loop spans 12 amino acids. Looked up from germline, CDR1 is SQVTM and CDR2 is ANQGSEA. CDR3 DNA: TGCAGCATCACAGGGGGCGTGTCCGAGCAGTACTTC. Residues: CSITGGVSEQYF.

This clone appeared once. The V gene is TRBV27, the J gene TRBJ2-5, with a possible D match to TRBD1 (6 bases). There are 14 residues in the CDR3. Trimming removed 5 bases from V and 4 bases from J, with 14 bases in between. Germline V gives CDR1 MNHEY, CDR2 SMNVEV (reference sequence). CDR3 sequence reads: CASSRLRGLETQYF. CDR3 in DNA: TGTGCCAGCAGTCGGCTCAGGGGTTTAGAGACCCAGTACTTC.

This clone was seen only once. The chain is built from TRBV13 and TRBJ2-7; the D gene is possibly TRBD2 (5 bases). The CDR3 consists of 14 residues. Trimming stripped 4 bases from V and 3 bases from J, with 13 bases between. The germline V gene encodes CDR1 PRHDT and CDR2 FYEKMQ (reference sequence). CDR3: CASSSGLWSYEQYF. The CDR3 DNA sequence: TGTGCCAGCAGCTCAGGACTGTGGAGCTACGAGCAGTACTTC.

This rearrangement joins TRBV28 to TRBJ2-7; D is unclear. The V gene lost 8 bases and the J gene lost 6 bases, with 14 bases spanning the gap. CDR1 is MDHEN, CDR2 SYDVKM, per germline. The CDR3 contains 12 residues. This chain's CDR3 is CASGSERIEQYF. The DNA of the CDR3 is TGTGCCAGCGGCTCTGAGAGGATCGAGCAGTACTTC.

This clone was found a few times. The chain uses TRBV29-1 and TRBJ2-7; D unclear. With 4 bases removed from V and 2 bases from J, the gap between germline ends came to 9 bases. The CDR3 runs to 12 residues. CDR1 is SQVTM, CDR2 ANQGSEA, per germline. CDR3 region: CSVVPTAYEQYF. DNA of the CDR3: TGCAGCGTTGTGCCAACTGCCTACGAGCAGTACTTC.

This chain connects TRBV7-8 to TRBJ2-7; TRBD2 matches at 12 bases. With 4 bases clipped from V and 3 bases from J, the junction kept 10 bases outside the gene matches. Germline lookup yields CDR1 SGHVS and CDR2 FQNEAQ. The CDR3 extends over 17 amino acids. The CDR3 spells CASSSLAGGLQLYEQYF. The CDR3 DNA sequence: TGTGCCAGCAGCTCACTAGCGGGAGGCCTCCAGCTCTACGAGCAGTACTTC.

V and J are TRBV5-1 and TRBJ2-1, with TRBD2 identical over 9 bases. V dropped 4 bases and J dropped 0; count of bases not matched to a gene: 8. Germline loops: CDR1 SGHRS, CDR2 YFSETQ. The CDR3 totals 17 residues. Here the CDR3 DNA reads TGCGCCAGCAGCGGGAATAGCGGGAGACTCTCCTACAATGAGCAGTTCTTC. As protein: CASSGNSGRLSYNEQFF.

V gene TRBV27 combines with J gene TRBJ1-4, with D maybe TRBD1 (6 bases). Trimming pared 0 bases from V and 5 bases from J, leaving 16 bases between. Germline V gene sequence: CDR1 MNHEY, CDR2 SMNVEV (reference sequence). The CDR3 runs to 17 residues. Written as DNA, the CDR3 is TGTGCCAGCAGTTTATCGGCAGGGGCCATCATAAATGAAAAACTGTTTTTT. This codes for CASSLSAGAIINEKLFF.

This sequence joins TRBV27 and TRBJ1-2, with unresolved D. The germline gives CDR1 MNHEY, CDR2 SMNVEV (reference sequence). The germline V and J ends were trimmed by 0 bases and 0 bases, with 8 bases remaining between them. This CDR3 contains 15 residues. CDR3 in DNA: TGTGCCAGCAGTTTATCCACAGCTACTAACTATGGCTACACCTTC. It codes for CASSLSTATNYGYTF.

The chain uses TRBV2 and TRBJ2-1, with 8 bases fitting TRBD2. With V trimmed by 7 bases and J by 1 base, 6 bases remained unmatched. This CDR3 is built from 15 residues. CDR1 and CDR2 from the germline V gene are SNHLY and FYNNEI. The CDR3 loop is CASTERERSYNEQFF. CDR3 sequence (DNA): TGTGCCAGCACCGAGCGGGAGCGTTCCTACAATGAGCAGTTCTTC.

This clone was found once. The chain recombines TRBV28 with TRBJ2-7; no reliable D call. The CDR3 sequence is 16 residues long. Trimming took off 3 bases at V and 0 bases at J, with 15 bases between the two ends. Germline V CDR1 and CDR2: MDHEN, SYDVKM. CDR3 amino acids: CASSFYPTQASYEQYF. The CDR3 DNA sequence: TGTGCCAGCAGTTTTTATCCTACGCAGGCCTCCTACGAGCAGTACTTC. Full variable domain (missing parts from reference TRBV28 and TRBJ2-7): DVKVTQSSRYLVKRTGEKVFLECVQDMDHENMFWYRQDPGLGLRLIYFSYDVKMKEKGDIPEGYSVSREKKERFSLILESASTNQTSMYLCASSFYPTQASYEQYFGPGTRLTVT.

The CDR3, as DNA: TGCAGCGTTGGAGGGACAGGGCCCTACGAGCAGTACTTC. This encodes CSVGGTGPYEQYF. The chain joins TRBV29-1 to TRBJ2-7, with 9 positions matching TRBD1. V trimming: 4 bases; J trimming: 2 bases; junction bases outside the gene matches: 3. CDR1 SQVTM and CDR2 ANQGSEA come from the germline V gene. The CDR3 loop spans 13 amino acids.

The gene calls are TRBV11-2 and TRBJ2-7; 9 nucleotides match TRBD2. The trim removed 5 bases at V and 0 bases at J, leaving 11 bases unmatched. The CDR3 sequence is 17 residues long. Germline loops: CDR1 SGHAT, CDR2 FQNNGV. Here the CDR3 reads CASSQIRGLASSYEQYF. The CDR3 nucleotides are TGTGCCAGCAGCCAGATCCGAGGACTAGCGAGCTCCTACGAGCAGTACTTC.

The chain combines TRBV29-1 with TRBJ1-2; tentative D call: TRBD1 (5 bases). CDR3 length: 15 amino acids. Between the trimmed V and J ends, which lost 1 base and 1 base, there was a span of 13 bases. Germline CDR1 reads SQVTM; CDR2 reads ANQGSEA. Here the CDR3 reads CSVEGYGGDNYGYTF. CDR3 sequence (DNA): TGCAGCGTTGAAGGGTACGGGGGAGATAACTATGGCTACACCTTC.

The rearrangement links TRBV9 to TRBJ1-2; D call uncertain. The germline gives CDR1 SGDLS, CDR2 YYNGEE. Deletions cut 3 bases from V and 1 base from J, with 19 bases between. This CDR3 has 17 amino acids. CDR3 in DNA: TGTGCCAGCAGCGCAAAACGAGCGGTTACCCGTAACTATGGCTACACCTTC. Translation gives CASSAKRAVTRNYGYTF.

This clone was found once. The J gene is TRBJ1-3, the V gene TRBV19; 8 positions agree with TRBD1. The junction had 4 bases not matched to a gene; V was cut back by 6 bases and J by 0 bases. The CDR3 contains 15 residues. Germline values: CDR1 LNHDA, CDR2 SQIVND (reference sequence). CDR3 bases: TGTGCCAGTAGCACCGGGACAGGCTCTGGAAACACCATATATTTT. It specifies CASSTGTGSGNTIYF.